Listed below are T cell receptor beta chains from one sample, sequenced in a study of blood T cell repertoires in COVID-19. The protocol was immunoSEQ multiplex PCR, while the TCRdb copy is restricted to in-frame clones and leaves out a portion. Among some 120,000 clones listed, approximately 71% were seen once. Sequencing was performed on peripheral blood. Source of these receptors: a human donor in a cohort sampled during active COVID-19. Both conserved end residues are part of each CDR3. Fields, in order: J gene, V gene, CDR3 protein.

J: TRBJ2-7; V: TRBV13; CDR3: CASSSPSGRTRYEQYF
J: TRBJ2-3; V: TRBV6-1; CDR3: CASSEVLGGSTSTDTQYF
J: TRBJ2-7; V: TRBV9; CDR3: CASSPGGSGPHEQYF
J: TRBJ1-2; V: TRBV27; CDR3: CASSLRFNYGYTF
J: TRBJ2-2; V: TRBV5-6; CDR3: CASSLYGGSGNRGELFF
J: TRBJ2-7; V: TRBV6-5; CDR3: CASSYIGLGVYEQYF
J: TRBJ2-3; V: TRBV3-1/TRBV3-2; CDR3: CASSHNDRYTQYF
J: TRBJ1-6; V: TRBV6-5; CDR3: CASRTGTGRSPLHF
J: TRBJ1-3; V: TRBV6-5; CDR3: CASSYSWTAGNTIYF
J: TRBJ2-7; V: TRBV3-1/TRBV3-2; CDR3: CASSQEGTGADGQYF
J: TRBJ1-6; V: TRBV27; CDR3: CASSPSSGTYNSPLHF
J: TRBJ1-5; V: TRBV12-3/TRBV12-4; CDR3: CASRGQGNQPQHF
J: TRBJ1-1; V: TRBV9; CDR3: CASSVSTGTMNTEAFF
J: TRBJ1-2; V: TRBV10-3; CDR3: CAISELADYGYTF
J: TRBJ2-2; V: TRBV7-6; CDR3: CASSDIILGNTGELFF
J: TRBJ1-6; V: TRBV5-1; CDR3: CASSAGQGNSPLHF
J: TRBJ1-4; V: TRBV11-2; CDR3: CASNTPPEKLFF
J: TRBJ2-7; V: TRBV4-1; CDR3: CASSQGRDETSYYEQYF
J: TRBJ2-1; V: TRBV5-4; CDR3: CASRLGQGTYNEQFF
J: TRBJ1-1; V: TRBV28; CDR3: CASTFIGQEGAEAFF
J: TRBJ2-7; V: TRBV5-1; CDR3: CASSAGTSSYEQYF
J: TRBJ2-6; V: TRBV15; CDR3: CATSSLTDRGRTGANVLTF
J: TRBJ2-7; V: TRBV27; CDR3: CASSLASAYEQYF
J: TRBJ2-7; V: TRBV3-1/TRBV3-2; CDR3: CASSVLGHSYEQYF
J: TRBJ1-2; V: TRBV12-3/TRBV12-4; CDR3: CASSPLLDYGYTF
J: TRBJ2-7; V: TRBV6-6; CDR3: CASREGQGNYEQYF
J: TRBJ2-7; V: TRBV13; CDR3: CASSSLDRRSYEQYF
J: TRBJ2-3; V: TRBV11-1; CDR3: CASSLAGGPDTQYF
J: TRBJ2-7; V: TRBV5-1; CDR3: CASSYEGAGGPGEQYF
J: TRBJ2-7; V: TRBV11-3; CDR3: CASSLDPTVYEQYF
J: TRBJ2-7; V: TRBV4-1; CDR3: CASSQDGTGPYEQYF
J: TRBJ2-7; V: TRBV20-1; CDR3: CSASFSGIYEQYF
J: TRBJ2-5; V: TRBV10-3; CDR3: CAISVGGGVETQYF
J: TRBJ2-7; V: TRBV18; CDR3: CASSPGTGQSYEQYF
J: TRBJ2-7; V: TRBV19; CDR3: CASSGTISYEQYF
J: TRBJ2-2; V: TRBV27; CDR3: CASSFSPNTGELFF
J: TRBJ1-1; V: TRBV27; CDR3: CASSSPRGGTEAFF
J: TRBJ1-2; V: TRBV9; CDR3: CASSVTPVGTDSPGYTF
J: TRBJ1-5; V: TRBV7-2; CDR3: CASSTAGFYQPQHF
J: TRBJ2-6; V: TRBV30; CDR3: CACQVSGANVLTF
J: TRBJ2-7; V: TRBV15; CDR3: CATSSPGTGIYEQYF
J: TRBJ2-7; V: TRBV11-2; CDR3: CASSLDTLAGGSYEQYF
J: TRBJ2-2; V: TRBV27; CDR3: CASSSSNTGELFF
J: TRBJ2-3; V: TRBV14; CDR3: CASSQDVGSTDTQYF
J: TRBJ1-1; V: TRBV24-1; CDR3: CATSDSSWTGQNTEAFF
J: TRBJ1-2; V: TRBV6-5; CDR3: CASSPGQGDGYTF
J: TRBJ1-5; V: TRBV2; CDR3: CASRTPSEGVSNQPQHF
J: TRBJ2-5; V: TRBV21-1; CDR3: CASPGNQETQYF
J: TRBJ1-1; V: TRBV19; CDR3: CASKERSDTEAFF
J: TRBJ1-1; V: TRBV25-1; CDR3: CASSPGAEAFF
J: TRBJ1-4; V: TRBV5-1; CDR3: CASTPLGATNEKLFF
J: TRBJ2-3; V: TRBV23-1; CDR3: CASSHREDSTDTQYF
J: TRBJ1-1; V: TRBV29-1; CDR3: CSVAWTGEGYTEAFF
J: TRBJ1-2; V: TRBV27; CDR3: CASRLRGTPLGGYTF
J: TRBJ2-7; V: TRBV7-9; CDR3: CASSSSSSEQYF
J: TRBJ2-7; V: TRBV4-1; CDR3: CASSQEVLAGGKSVYEQYF